This T cell receptor (beta chain) was captured in a study of blood T cell repertoires in COVID-19. Overall study: Material from acute and convalescent COVID-19 was sourced from the United States, Italy and Spain. Nucleic acid was either cDNA or gDNA, and it came from T cells, B-cell-depleted T cells, or PBMCs.

Original methodology: Amplification from reference gene primers served as the basis for estimated nucleated cell counts. Using immunoSEQ multiplex PCR, the repertoire was profiled, and TCRdb retains in-frame clones only, with some absent. V, J and clone size derive from that table, while D and trimming were established from the DNA sequence. The repertoire holds 50,000 to 70,000 clones, with about 81% as singletons. The count of this clone is one. The source is a man aged 65 to 85 with active COVID-19. Sequenced: peripheral blood.

In nucleotides, the CDR3 is TGTGCCAGTAGTGTTAGACAGGGGAAAGAGACCCAGTACTTC. Amino acids: CASSVRQGKETQYF. The chain carries TRBV19 and TRBJ2-5; TRBD1 matches at 8 bases. Germline lookup yields CDR1 LNHDA and CDR2 SQIVND (reference sequence). The CDR3 has 14 residues. V lost 5 bases to trimming and J lost 3 bases; unmatched junction nucleotides: 5.